This T cell receptor (beta chain) was obtained from a study of cytomegalovirus exposure and HLA in healthy donors. Study outcomes and limitations: V- and J-gene trimming in TCR beta was tied to a missense DCLRE1C variant by an analysis performed later.

Primers: 60 Vbeta forward and 13 Jbeta reverse. TCRdb keeps only in-frame clones here, not all; method: immunoSEQ multiplex PCR. The sample has some 150,000 clones, 80% seen once; the top ten hold about 6.5%. This clone showed up just a few times. Its antigen is still unknown. Germline V gives CDR1 LNHDA, CDR2 SQIVND (reference sequence). V dropped 5 bases and J dropped 15; count of bases not matched to a gene: 9. There are 13 residues in the CDR3. The sample taken for sequencing was PBMCs. The chain combines TRBV19 with TRBJ2-1; 11 nucleotides match TRBD2. The clonotype comes from a man between 40 and 49 years old in good health and CMV-seropositive. CDR3 in DNA: TGTGCCAGTAGTCCCCAGACTAGCGGGGCCCCGTTCTTC. This translates into CASSPQTSGAPFF.